This T cell receptor beta chain was captured by sequencing in a study of blood T cells in healthy people across ages. The V gene's germline CDR1 is MNHEY and CDR2 SVGAGI. The CDR3 has 17 residues. Deletions cut 0 bases from V and 3 bases from J, with 15 bases between. A second PCR, run for roughly 7 to 12 cycles, used a sample-barcoded 5' primer plus a J-beta primer mix. A single record per CDR3 protein comes from TCRdb applying MiXCR to the 5' RACE reads. The sample has over 500,000 distinct CDR3 sequences; 25% to 35% are singletons. The data also belong to a second study, concerning T cells of mothers and their children.

The chain links TRBV6-5 to TRBJ2-1; D could derive from TRBD1 or TRBD2 (7 bases each). This clonotype was obtained from a boy under 10 years old in good health. The source material was blood. The CDR3 DNA is TGTGCCAGCAGTTACTCGAGGGGGCGGGAGCTCTACAATGAGCAGTTCTTC. This codes for CASSYSRGRELYNEQFF.